Shown below are 26 T cell receptor beta chains from a single sample sequenced in a study of T cell responses to AZD1222 COVID-19 vaccine. The data were produced by immunoSEQ multiplex PCR, yet TCRdb's version contains in-frame clones alone and is incomplete. The sample contains some 150,000 clones, 90% to 95% of which appear only once. The material sequenced was peripheral blood, taken on day 0 of AZD1222 vaccination. The receptor source for this set is an adult in good health.

The V call is TRBV5-1, the J call TRBJ2-3; the match to TRBD2 covers 12 bases. CDR3 length equals 17 residues. Germline V gene data show CDR1 as SGHRS and CDR2 as YFSETQ. After removal of 0 bases from V and 4 bases from J, the junction contained 6 bases not matched to a gene. Written as DNA, the CDR3 is TGCGCCAGCAGCTTGGATCTAGCGGGGGGGCTAGCAGATACGCAGTATTTT. It specifies CASSLDLAGGLADTQYF.

The chain uses TRBV6-5 and TRBJ1-6; TRBD1 agrees at 10 bases. Per germline, CDR1 MNHEY and CDR2 SVGAGI. J was trimmed by 10 bases and V by 6 bases; bases with no gene match: 6. The CDR3 runs to 14 residues. This CDR3 reads CASRRDRGGSPLHF. The DNA for the CDR3 is TGTGCCAGCAGGAGGGACAGGGGAGGGTCACCCCTCCACTTT.

Written as DNA, the CDR3 is TGTGCCAGCAGCTTAAATTTCAGGCCCCGAGCTTTCTTT. Its protein is CASSLNFRPRAFF. The chain combines TRBV11-2 with TRBJ1-1; D gene ambiguous. Between the trimmed V and J ends, which lost 2 bases and 10 bases, there was a span of 14 bases. Germline values: CDR1 SGHAT, CDR2 FQNNGV. CDR3 length: 13 residues. Complete variable domain (other parts from reference TRBV11-2 and TRBJ1-1): EAGVAQSPRYKIIEKRQSVAFWCNPISGHATLYWYQQILGQGPKLLIQFQNNGVVDDSQLPKDRFSAERLKGVDSTLKIQPAKLEDSAVYLCASSLNFRPRAFFGQGTRLTVV.

The rearrangement joins TRBV11-3 to TRBJ2-1; 9 nucleotides match TRBD2. Germline CDR1 SGHNT, CDR2 YENEEA. The trim removed 11 bases at V and 7 bases at J, leaving 12 bases unmatched. CDR3 length: 14 residues. As DNA, the CDR3 is TGTGCCGCCTCCGCCGCGGGGGGGCCTAATGAGCAGTTCTTC. Protein: CAASAAGGPNEQFF. Complete variable domain (other parts from reference TRBV11-3 and TRBJ2-1): EAGVVQSPRYKIIEKKQPVAFWCNPISGHNTLYWYLQNLGQGPELLIRYENEEAVDDSQLPKDRFSAERLKGVDSTLKIQPAELGDSAVYLCAASAAGGPNEQFFGPGTRLTVL.

V is TRBV9 and J is TRBJ1-2, with a possible D match to TRBD1 (5 bases). In germline, CDR1 is SGDLS, CDR2 YYNGEE. The CDR3 has 14 amino acids. Trimming removed 3 bases at V and 4 bases at J, with 13 bases between. The CDR3 DNA reads TGTGCCAGCAGCGAAGGAGGGCAGGGCTATGGCTACACCTTC. Translated, it gives CASSEGGQGYGYTF.

The chain joins TRBV2 to TRBJ1-2; no firm D call. Germline V gives CDR1 SNHLY, CDR2 FYNNEI. Trimming cost V 4 bases and J 4 bases, with 13 bases left between them. The CDR3 consists of 14 residues. DNA of the CDR3: TGTGCCAGCAGTGTAATGGGTTACCGCTATGGCTACACCTTC. This sequence encodes CASSVMGYRYGYTF.

Concerning this clone: Other nucleotide sequences from this sample produce the same CDR3. V usage is TRBV15 and J usage is TRBJ1-1; the D gene is possibly TRBD1 (6 bases). V lost 3 bases to trimming and J lost 2 bases, with 13 bases between them. The CDR3 spans 15 residues. Germline V gene data show CDR1 as LNHNV and CDR2 as YYDKDF (reference sequence). CDR3 nucleotide sequence: TGTGCCACCAGCAGGGCCGGGACAAGTAACACTGAAGCTTTCTTT. Amino acid sequence: CATSRAGTSNTEAFF.

The V call is TRBV24-1, the J call TRBJ1-4, with D unresolved. Looked up from germline, CDR1 is KGHDR and CDR2 is SFDVKD. Trimming left V 7 bases short and J 4 bases short, with 9 bases between. The CDR3 length is 13 residues. This CDR3 is CATRAADNEKLFF. CDR3 bases: TGTGCCACCAGGGCGGCCGATAATGAAAAACTGTTTTTT.

This chain uses TRBV30 with TRBJ2-4; D is undetermined. Per the germline V gene, CDR1 is GTSNPN and CDR2 is SVGIG (reference sequence). The CDR3 is 11 residues long. V dropped 5 bases and J dropped 0 bases, with 2 bases sitting between them. The CDR3 nucleotides are TGTGCCTGGTTAGCCAAAAACATTCAGTACTTC. Amino acids: CAWLAKNIQYF.

V gene TRBV20-1 combines with J gene TRBJ2-3, with 9 positions matching TRBD2. This CDR3 region has 14 residues. Looked up from germline, CDR1 is DFQATT and CDR2 is SNEGSKA (reference sequence). The V gene end was trimmed by 3 bases and the J gene end by 4 bases; junction bases not matched to a gene: 5. DNA for the CDR3: TGCAGTGCTAGTGCGGGGGGGCCGGCAGATACGCAGTATTTT. Translating gives CSASAGGPADTQYF.

The chain employs TRBV5-1 and TRBJ1-1, with D possibly TRBD1 on 6 matching bases. CDR1 and CDR2 from the germline V gene are SGHRS and YFSETQ. The CDR3 has 13 amino acids. V shed 0 bases and J shed 4 bases, with 7 bases lying between them. The CDR3 protein is CASSLEGGTEAFF. CDR3 nucleotide sequence: TGCGCCAGCAGCTTGGAGGGGGGCACTGAAGCTTTCTTT.

This clone was detected once. The J gene is TRBJ2-7, the V gene TRBV6-2 or TRBV6-3; 9 bases are a match to TRBD2. The CDR3 loop spans 14 amino acids. Trimming removed 4 bases from V and 3 bases from J; junction bases left unmatched: 4. The germline V gene encodes CDR1 MNHEY and CDR2 SVGEGT. This CDR3 reads CASSSSGALYEQYF. The CDR3 DNA is TGTGCCAGCAGTTCTAGCGGGGCCCTCTACGAGCAGTACTTC.

With regard to this clone: As the CDR3 is not closed by the conserved phenylalanine or tryptophan, this likely results from a read error. Because the CDR3's place on the DNA is in doubt, the DNA is left out and the CDR3 is given as listed by TCRdb. V usage is TRBV2 and J usage is TRBJ2-3; the table calls TRBD2, which could not be checked here. The CDR3 length is 12 residues, termini included. CDR1 is SNHLY, CDR2 FYNNEI, per germline. This CDR3 is CASSEGLAGLTG.

The chain is built from TRBV19 and TRBJ1-5; no clear D gene. The CDR3 has 14 residues. Germline loops: CDR1 LNHDA, CDR2 SQIVND (reference sequence). V was shortened by 7 bases and J by 1 base, with 11 bases between the two germline ends. DNA for the CDR3: TGTGCCAGTACCTCAACCGACAGCAATCAGCCCCAGCATTTT. This gives the protein CASTSTDSNQPQHF. The whole variable domain, remainder taken from reference TRBV19 and TRBJ1-5, is DGGITQSPKYLFRKEGQNVTLSCEQNLNHDAMYWYRQDPGQGLRLIYYSQIVNDFQKGDIAEGYSVSREKKESFPLTVTSAQKNPTAFYLCASTSTDSNQPQHFGDGTRLSIL.

This clone was recorded only once. The chain recombines TRBV12-3 or TRBV12-4 with TRBJ1-1, with no clear D. Trimming shortened V by 8 bases and J by 0 bases, and 10 bases separated the two germline ends. This CDR3 region has 13 residues. The CDR3 loop is CASQTNMNTEAFF. The CDR3 DNA reads TGTGCCAGCCAGACAAACATGAACACTGAAGCTTTCTTT.

The J gene is TRBJ1-1, the V gene TRBV5-1; D remains unclear. The CDR3 totals 15 residues. V was shortened by 1 base and J by 0 bases, with 10 bases between the two germline ends. Germline lookup yields CDR1 SGHRS and CDR2 YFSETQ. CDR3 protein: CASSLLNTVNTEAFF. The CDR3 DNA sequence: TGCGCCAGCAGCTTGTTAAACACGGTGAACACTGAAGCTTTCTTT.

V is TRBV11-1 and J is TRBJ2-1, with TRBD2 matching over 11 bases. There are 14 residues in the CDR3. V dropped 8 bases and J dropped 9; count of bases not matched to a gene: 9. Germline V CDR1 and CDR2: SGHAT, FQDESV (reference sequence). This chain's CDR3 is CASSVAGGFGEQFF. Written as DNA, the CDR3 is TGTGCCAGCTCGGTAGCGGGGGGGTTCGGTGAGCAGTTCTTC.

This chain connects TRBV11-3 to TRBJ2-7; D is tentatively TRBD1 or TRBD2 (5 bases each). Trimming removed 5 bases at V and 2 bases at J, with 16 bases between. The CDR3 is 15 residues long. CDR1 and CDR2 from the germline V gene are SGHNT and YENEEA. The CDR3 sequence is CASSLRTGPTYEQYF. CDR3 DNA sequence: TGTGCCAGCAGCCTCCGCACGGGGCCGACCTACGAGCAGTACTTC.

The V gene is TRBV11-2, the J gene TRBJ1-1, with TRBD1 matching 7 bases. Germline CDR1 SGHAT, CDR2 FQNNGV. The CDR3 is 15 residues long. The J segment lost 5 bases and the V segment lost 6 bases, leaving 12 bases of the junction unmatched. The CDR3 region is CASRLSYRGKTEAFF. The CDR3 region has the DNA TGTGCCAGCAGACTTAGCTACAGGGGAAAAACTGAAGCTTTCTTT.

The J gene is TRBJ2-1, the V gene TRBV18; 13 bases fit TRBD2. CDR3 size: 15 residues. V was pared by 3 bases and J by 8 bases, with 4 bases of the junction left unmatched. Germline V CDR1 and CDR2: KGHSH, LQKENI. The CDR3 region has the DNA TGTGCCAGCTCACCCGGGACTAGCGGGGATCATGAGCAGTTCTTC. Amino acids: CASSPGTSGDHEQFF.

The J gene is TRBJ2-3, the V gene TRBV5-1; unclear D gene. Per the germline V gene, CDR1 is SGHRS and CDR2 is YFSETQ. Trimming left V 0 bases short and J 0 bases short, with 14 bases between. The length of the CDR3 is 17 residues. CDR3 nucleotides: TGCGCCAGCAGCTTGGACGGCCTGCGGCGGAGCACAGATACGCAGTATTTT. Its translation: CASSLDGLRRSTDTQYF.

CDR3 sequence reads: CASSLVGGHSNQPQHF. The DNA for the CDR3 is TGTGCCAGCAGTTTAGTGGGGGGACATAGCAATCAGCCCCAGCATTTT. The V and J genes are TRBV27 and TRBJ1-5, with D possibly being TRBD1 (6 bases). The length of the CDR3 is 16 residues. Germline V gene lookup returns CDR1 MNHEY and CDR2 SMNVEV (reference sequence). The germline V and J ends were trimmed by 2 bases and 0 bases, with 11 bases remaining between them.

This clone was seen once. In nucleotides, the CDR3 is TGTGCCAGCAGCCAAGGGCTAGCGGGGGGGCCGGATACGCAGTATTTT. Amino acids: CASSQGLAGGPDTQYF. The V and J genes are TRBV3-1 (or the pseudogene TRBV3-2) and TRBJ2-3, with 12 bases matching TRBD2. The CDR3 has 16 residues. Germline trimming cut 1 base from V and 6 bases from J; bases unmatched to any gene: 5. Germline CDR1 is LGHDT and CDR2 is YNNKEL (reference sequence).

This clone was detected once. J is TRBJ2-7 and V is TRBV7-9; D possibly corresponds to TRBD2 (6 bases). Trimming pared 1 base from V and 6 bases from J, leaving 10 bases between. Germline V gene sequence: CDR1 SEHNR, CDR2 FQNEAQ (reference sequence). The CDR3 loop spans 13 amino acids. CDR3 region: CASSLGGRPEQYF. CDR3 coding DNA: TGTGCCAGCAGCTTAGGGGGGAGGCCCGAGCAGTACTTC.

This chain joins TRBV7-2 and TRBJ1-1, with TRBD1 matching over 8 bases. Germline CDR1 reads SGHTA; CDR2 reads FQGNSA. This CDR3 contains 13 residues. Trimming took 3 bases from V and 4 from J; bases not matched to a gene: 1. CDR3: CASSFTGGTEAFF. The CDR3 nucleotides read TGTGCCAGCAGCTTCACAGGGGGCACTGAAGCTTTCTTT.

The chain is built from TRBV11-3 and TRBJ1-2; the match to TRBD1 covers 7 bases. The CDR3 spans 17 residues. Germline CDR1 SGHNT, CDR2 YENEEA. V was clipped by 0 bases and J by 5 bases; unmatched bases: 12. This CDR3 reads CASSLEGRGQSSYGYTF. CDR3 coding DNA: TGTGCCAGCAGCTTAGAAGGAAGGGGGCAGTCTTCTTATGGCTACACCTTC.